One and the same sample provided the 5 T cell receptor beta chains below, sequenced in a study of shared clonotypes between healthy human individuals. Sequencing was performed with immunoSEQ multiplex PCR; in TCRdb, only in-frame clones are kept and a portion is missing. The sample comprises 2 million to 2.5 million clones, about 95% of which are singletons, and about 1.1% rests with the top ten. CD45RO-negative cells were positively selected for CCR7, leaving out terminally differentiated effector memory CD45RA+ cells. Sequenced sample: naive CD8+ T cells sorted from blood. These receptors were taken from a man aged 18-30 years in good health.

CDR3 sequence reads: CASGYGMFNYGYTF. CDR3 DNA: TGTGCCAGCGGGTACGGGATGTTTAACTATGGCTACACCTTC. The V and J genes are TRBV27 and TRBJ1-2; D call uncertain. CDR3 length equals 14 residues. Deletions cut 8 bases from V and 1 base from J, with 14 bases between. Germline CDR1 and CDR2: MNHEY and SMNVEV (reference sequence).

This clone has only one observation. V gene TRBV19 combines with J gene TRBJ2-7, with D tentatively TRBD2 (5 bases). Germline V CDR1 and CDR2: LNHDA, SQIVND (reference sequence). V was cut by 6 bases and J by 3 bases, with 12 bases left in between. The CDR3 contains 13 residues. The CDR3: CASSTSRGYEQYF. DNA of the CDR3: TGTGCCAGTAGCACAAGCCGGGGCTACGAGCAGTACTTC. The whole variable domain, filled in from reference TRBV19 and TRBJ2-7, reads DGGITQSPKYLFRKEGQNVTLSCEQNLNHDAMYWYRQDPGQGLRLIYYSQIVNDFQKGDIAEGYSVSREKKESFPLTVTSAQKNPTAFYLCASSTSRGYEQYFGPGTRLTVT.

The rearrangement joins TRBV30 to TRBJ2-7, with 10 positions matching TRBD1. CDR1 GTSNPN and CDR2 SVGIG come from the germline V gene (reference sequence). V lost 3 bases to trimming and J lost 5 bases; unmatched junction nucleotides: 4. This CDR3 region has 13 residues. The CDR3 nucleotides are TGTGCCTGGAGCGGGGACAGGGGACACGAGCAGTACTTC. Protein: CAWSGDRGHEQYF.

The CDR3 DNA follows: TGTGCCAGCAGCCTTCATTCCGGGACAGCCTCCTACGAGCAGTACTTC. It translates to CASSLHSGTASYEQYF. The chain has TRBV7-9 and TRBJ2-7, with 7 bases aligning to TRBD1. The length of the CDR3 is 16 residues. V lost 5 bases to trimming and J lost 0 bases; unmatched junction nucleotides: 10. Germline CDR1 SEHNR, CDR2 FQNEAQ (reference sequence).

This sequence joins TRBV4-3 and TRBJ2-1, with a possible D match to TRBD1 (6 bases). The V end was cut by 0 bases, the J end by 7 bases, with 19 bases between. Germline CDR1 LGHNA, CDR2 YSLEER. The CDR3 has 17 residues. The chain's CDR3 is CASSQDSPPGAMNEQFF. In DNA form, the CDR3 reads TGCGCCAGCAGCCAAGATAGTCCCCCAGGGGCGATGAATGAGCAGTTCTTC.